This passage covers 2 T cell receptor beta chains from one sample sequenced in a study of regulatory T cells in long-lasting Graves disease. CDR3-region Arm-PCR and iRepertoire HTBI primers produced the TCR beta libraries. TCRdb independently ran MiXCR on the multiplex PCR reads; one entry per CDR3 protein. The data hold about 400,000 distinct CDR3 sequences, with 15% observed a single time. As for time point: newly diagnosed GD, antithyroid drugs for less than 3 months. TCR sequences were obtained from RNA taken from PBMCs. These records were also assigned to another study, of T cells in Graves' hyperthyroidism and ophthalmopathy.

The source was peripheral blood mononuclear cells (PBMCs), collected at new diagnosis, from a patient treated with antithyroid drugs. These receptors all come from a woman aged 35 to 49 with Graves disease.

There are many counts of this clonotype. The V gene is TRBV18, the J gene TRBJ2-1; the match to TRBD1 covers 7 bases. This CDR3 is 16 amino acids long. From germline, CDR1 is KGHSH and CDR2 LQKENI. The junction had 5 bases not matched to a gene; V was cut back by 1 base and J by 2 bases. CDR3 sequence reads: CASSPRNRGTYNEQFF. CDR3 nucleotide sequence: TGTGCCAGCTCACCACGGAACAGGGGAACCTACAATGAGCAGTTCTTC.

The chain carries TRBV9 and TRBJ2-2; 10 bases are a match to TRBD2. The CDR3 runs to 15 residues. With V trimmed by 7 bases and J by 6 bases, 9 bases remained unmatched. Germline CDR1 is SGDLS and CDR2 is YYNGEE. CDR3 in DNA: TGTGCCAGCCAACAGGCTAGCGGGAGTCCCGGGGAGCTGTTTTTT. Residues: CASQQASGSPGELFF.